This T cell receptor beta chain came from a study of T-cell reconstitution after alpha-beta-depleted transplantation in children. Preparation of the TCRbeta library used unique molecular identifiers. TCRdb ran MiXCR on the PCR reads and lists one entry per CDR3 protein. The sample carries 450,000 to 600,000 distinct CDR3 sequences, approximately 20% recorded once. Germline loops: CDR1 MNHNS, CDR2 SASEGT. The CDR3 loop spans 16 amino acids. J gave up 2 bases and V 6 bases, and 9 bases lay outside the gene matches. This sequence was found in a human donor who donated a stem cell graft to a child with acute lymphoblastic leukemia. J is TRBJ1-4 and V is TRBV6-1, with 7 bases matching TRBD1. The starting material was PBMCs from the stem cell graft donor, obtained from the stem cell graft. This CDR3 is CASSSDRERTNEKLFF. DNA for the CDR3: TGTGCCAGCAGCTCCGACAGGGAGCGGACTAATGAAAAACTGTTTTTT.